One sample yielded the 17 T cell receptor beta chains listed below, sequenced in a study of cytomegalovirus exposure and HLA in healthy donors. Researchers ran the PCR with 60 Vbeta and 13 Jbeta primers. Clones were sequenced by immunoSEQ multiplex PCR, and TCRdb holds only the in-frame ones, with some missing. Of around 110,000 clones listed, roughly 73% are singletons. Sequencing was carried out using PBMCs. These receptors were taken from a woman in her 30s in good health and CMV-seronegative.

The V gene is TRBV6-5, the J gene TRBJ1-1; 7 bases are shared with TRBD1. The CDR3 consists of 14 residues. Trimming removed 6 bases from V and 5 bases from J; junction bases left unmatched: 9. CDR1 is MNHEY, CDR2 SVGAGI, per germline. The CDR3 is CASSHSQGRTEAFF. In DNA, the CDR3 is TGTGCCAGCAGCCACTCACAGGGGAGGACTGAAGCTTTCTTT.

The rearrangement links TRBV11-3 to TRBJ2-1, with a weak D call TRBD2 (6 bases). The CDR3 is 15 amino acids. V lost 2 bases, J lost 5 bases, and 13 bases lay in between. The germline V gene has CDR1 SGHNT and CDR2 YENEEA. The CDR3 protein is CASSLHTAGNNEQFF. The DNA for the CDR3 is TGTGCCAGCAGCTTACATACTGCGGGAAACAATGAGCAGTTCTTC.

The chain employs TRBV18 and TRBJ1-3, with a possible D match to TRBD1 (6 bases). The CDR3 has 17 residues. CDR1 and CDR2 (germline): KGHSH, LQKENI. V was cut by 3 bases and J by 0 bases, with 15 bases left in between. For the CDR3, the DNA is TGTGCCAGCTCACCCTCCGTCGACAGGCTCTCTGGAAACACCATATATTTT. Translated, it gives CASSPSVDRLSGNTIYF.

This chain joins TRBV16 and TRBJ1-1; D gene uncertain. This CDR3 has 11 amino acids. Germline V CDR1 and CDR2: KGHSY, FQNENV. V lost 6 bases and J lost 8, with 10 bases in between. The CDR3 reads CASRTAQEAFF. CDR3 in DNA: TGTGCCAGCAGAACGGCACAGGAAGCTTTCTTT.

This sequence joins TRBV7-9 and TRBJ1-1; D not certain. Between the trimmed V and J ends, which lost 4 bases and 6 bases, there was a span of 6 bases. This CDR3 contains 11 residues. CDR1 and CDR2 from the germline V gene are SEHNR and FQNEAQ (reference sequence). In DNA, the CDR3 is TGTGCCAGCAGCTCCAGTGCTGAAGCTTTCTTT. It specifies CASSSSAEAFF.

The rearrangement uses TRBV7-9 and TRBJ2-7; 7 bases are shared with TRBD1. V lost 4 bases to trimming and J lost 6 bases; unmatched junction nucleotides: 9. The CDR3 covers 14 residues. Germline V lookup: CDR1 SEHNR, CDR2 FQNEAQ (reference sequence). CDR3: CASSSDRVLSEQYF. DNA for the CDR3: TGTGCCAGCAGCTCCGACAGGGTCCTAAGCGAGCAGTACTTC.

The chain recombines TRBV5-6 with TRBJ2-7, with 13 nucleotides matching TRBD2. Germline lookup yields CDR1 SGHDT and CDR2 YYEEEE. The CDR3 runs 16 residues. V shed 4 bases and J 2 bases; nucleotides not matched to a gene: 6. The CDR3 DNA is TGTGCCAGCAGCATACCCGGGACTAGCGGGACCTACGAGCAGTACTTC. This sequence encodes CASSIPGTSGTYEQYF.

CDR3 region: CASSLVVTSGRDTQYF. CDR3 in DNA: TGTGCCAGCAGCTTAGTAGTGACTAGCGGGAGAGATACGCAGTATTTT. The chain recombines TRBV11-2 with TRBJ2-3; TRBD2 agrees at 12 bases. This CDR3 is built from 16 residues. After removal of 1 base from V and 5 bases from J, the junction contained 4 bases not matched to a gene. CDR1 is SGHAT and CDR2 is FQNNGV in the germline V gene. Supplemented by reference TRBV11-2 and TRBJ2-3, the full variable domain reads EAGVAQSPRYKIIEKRQSVAFWCNPISGHATLYWYQQILGQGPKLLIQFQNNGVVDDSQLPKDRFSAERLKGVDSTLKIQPAKLEDSAVYLCASSLVVTSGRDTQYFGPGTRLTVL.

This sequence joins TRBV6-5 and TRBJ2-3; D not certain. Germline V gives CDR1 MNHEY, CDR2 SVGAGI. CDR3 length equals 14 residues. The V end lost 0 bases, the J end lost 0 bases, and 4 bases lay between the germline ends. The CDR3 coding sequence is TGTGCCAGCAGTTACTCAGCTAGCACAGATACGCAGTATTTT. Translated, it gives CASSYSASTDTQYF.

The chain carries TRBV7-9 and TRBJ2-2, with no clear D. Germline CDR1 reads SEHNR; CDR2 reads FQNEAQ (reference sequence). With 3 bases removed from V and 6 bases from J, the gap between germline ends came to 5 bases. This CDR3 has 12 amino acids. CDR3 sequence (DNA): TGTGCCAGCAGCTTCGGTGCCGGGGAGCTGTTTTTT. Translating gives CASSFGAGELFF.

The rearrangement uses TRBV10-3 and TRBJ2-1; 8 bases are a match to TRBD2. Per germline, CDR1 ENHRY and CDR2 SYGVKD. V lost 0 bases, J lost 7 bases, and 5 bases stayed unmatched. The CDR3 runs to 15 residues. CDR3 loop: CAISESSGSRNEQFF. The CDR3 nucleotides read TGTGCCATCAGTGAGTCAAGCGGGAGTCGGAATGAGCAGTTCTTC.

This clone was observed a handful of times. The gene calls are TRBV6-1 and TRBJ1-2, with D perhaps TRBD1 (5 bases). Germline CDR1 and CDR2: MNHNS and SASEGT. V lost 7 bases to trimming and J lost 4 bases, with 7 bases between them. CDR3 length equals 11 residues. In DNA form, the CDR3 reads TGTGCCAGCACTGACAGCTATGGCTACACCTTC. As protein: CASTDSYGYTF.

The rearrangement uses TRBV11-2 and TRBJ1-2; D may be TRBD1 (5 bases). CDR1 is SGHAT and CDR2 is FQNNGV in the germline V gene. This CDR3 is 15 amino acids long. V was pared by 0 bases and J by 8 bases, with 16 bases between. The CDR3: CASSLEVWGTTGYTF. The DNA for the CDR3 is TGTGCCAGCAGCTTAGAAGTGTGGGGCACCACGGGCTACACCTTC.

The rearrangement links TRBV14 to TRBJ2-1; 8 bases agree with TRBD2. V lost 5 bases to trimming and J lost 12 bases; unmatched junction nucleotides: 12. This CDR3 spans 14 amino acids. Germline V gene lookup returns CDR1 SGHDN and CDR2 FVKESK. CDR3 in amino acids: CASSGGLASGGQFF. For the CDR3, the DNA is TGTGCCAGCAGCGGTGGACTAGCCTCGGGGGGGCAGTTCTTC. Supplemented by reference TRBV14 and TRBJ2-1, the full variable domain reads EAGVTQFPSHSVIEKGQTVTLRCDPISGHDNLYWYRRVMGKEIKFLLHFVKESKQDESGMPNNRFLAERTGGTYSTLKVQPAELEDSGVYFCASSGGLASGGQFFGPGTRLTVL.

This sequence joins TRBV30 and TRBJ2-3; tentative D call: TRBD2 (6 bases). The CDR3 consists of 15 residues. V was cut by 2 bases and J by 2 bases, with 14 bases left in between. Germline CDR1 reads GTSNPN; CDR2 reads SVGIG (reference sequence). The CDR3 loop reads CAWSLRGRLTDTQYF. The CDR3 region has the DNA TGTGCCTGGAGTTTGCGTGGGAGGCTCACAGATACGCAGTATTTT. Variable domain in full (rest from reference TRBV30 and TRBJ2-3): SQTIHQWPATLVQPVGSPLSLECTVEGTSNPNLYWYRQAAGRGLQLLFYSVGIGQISSEVPQNLSASRPQDRQFILSSKKLLLSDSGFYLCAWSLRGRLTDTQYFGPGTRLTVL.

The chain combines TRBV19 with TRBJ2-7; 8 positions agree with TRBD1. Germline V gives CDR1 LNHDA, CDR2 SQIVND (reference sequence). Trimming took 4 bases from V and 2 from J; bases not matched to a gene: 4. The CDR3 contains 14 residues. The CDR3 nucleotides read TGTGCCAGTAGTAAAGCAGGGGGCACCTACGAGCAGTACTTC. This codes for CASSKAGGTYEQYF.

The chain joins TRBV6-1 to TRBJ2-5, with 9 bases matching TRBD2. The CDR3 is made up of 15 amino acids. The ends lost 8 bases at V and 2 bases at J; junction bases unmatched: 9. CDR1 MNHNS and CDR2 SASEGT come from the germline V gene. DNA for the CDR3: TGTGCCAGCGGGAGCGGGGGGACTTGGCAAGAGACCCAGTACTTC. This translates into CASGSGGTWQETQYF.